A single sample gave rise to the 30 T cell receptor beta chains below, sequenced in a study of shared clonotypes between healthy human individuals. Sequenced by immunoSEQ multiplex PCR; TCRdb stores in-frame clones only, minus some. This sample has 2 million to 2.5 million clones; 85% to 95% occur once, and the top ten carry 0.39%. Sequencing used naive CD4+ T cells from PBMCs. Subset in this sample: CD45RA+ positively selected. Receptors originate from a young man in good health. Some clones in this sample may be carry-over from other donors' samples.

The rearrangement joins TRBV30 to TRBJ1-2; D gene ambiguous. The CDR3 is 13 residues long. Looked up from germline, CDR1 is GTSNPN and CDR2 is SVGIG (reference sequence). V gave up 3 bases and J gave up 8 bases, with 16 bases separating them. CDR3 in amino acids: CAWRPNSPLGYTF. The CDR3 region has the DNA TGTGCCTGGAGACCGAACAGCCCCTTAGGCTACACCTTC.

This rearrangement joins TRBV7-9 to TRBJ2-7; 8 nucleotides line up with TRBD1. Trimming took 3 bases from V and 3 from J; bases not matched to a gene: 4. This CDR3 is built from 14 residues. Germline V gives CDR1 SEHNR, CDR2 FQNEAQ (reference sequence). Here the CDR3 DNA reads TGTGCCAGCAGCTTTACAGGACAGGGCTACGAGCAGTACTTC. It codes for CASSFTGQGYEQYF.

The rearrangement uses TRBV27 and TRBJ2-7; a weak D match, TRBD1 (5 bases). The CDR3 contains 14 residues. CDR1 and CDR2 (germline): MNHEY, SMNVEV (reference sequence). V lost 5 bases to trimming and J lost 3 bases, with 14 bases between them. In nucleotides, the CDR3 is TGTGCCAGCAGTCTGGGTGACAGCAACTACGAGCAGTACTTC. This translates into CASSLGDSNYEQYF.

Points on this clone: The same CDR3 can be traced to other DNA sequences in this sample. The rearrangement joins TRBV27 to TRBJ2-7; no reliable D call. The germline V and J ends were trimmed by 2 bases and 0 bases, with 5 bases remaining between them. The CDR3 is 13 residues long. Germline CDR1 is MNHEY and CDR2 is SMNVEV (reference sequence). The CDR3 protein is CASSLRVSYEQYF. In DNA form, the CDR3 reads TGTGCCAGCAGTTTACGGGTCTCCTACGAGCAGTACTTC.

V usage is TRBV10-1 and J usage is TRBJ2-5; the D is unclear. Trimming removed 8 bases from V and 10 bases from J, with 11 bases in between. Germline CDR1 reads WNHNN; CDR2 reads SYGVQD (reference sequence). This CDR3 has 10 amino acids. CDR3 coding DNA: TGCGCCAGCCCCCATGAGGACCAGTACTTC. Amino acids: CASPHEDQYF.

The chain recombines TRBV7-2 with TRBJ1-1; D gene ambiguous. V lost 5 bases and J 0 bases, leaving 10 bases between the germline ends. There are 14 residues in the CDR3. The germline V gene has CDR1 SGHTA and CDR2 FQGNSA. DNA of the CDR3: TGTGCCAGCAGCCCCCACATCATGAACACTGAAGCTTTCTTT. Translated: CASSPHIMNTEAFF.

In the case of this clone: The sample holds other DNA sequences that translate to the same CDR3. The V and J genes are TRBV7-3 and TRBJ1-1; D gene ambiguous. The CDR3 extends over 13 amino acids. The V gene lost 0 bases and the J gene lost 3 bases, with 5 bases spanning the gap. In germline, CDR1 is SGHTA, CDR2 FQGTGA. CDR3 in amino acids: CASSLTRDTEAFF. The CDR3 region has the DNA TGTGCCAGCAGCTTAACTAGGGACACTGAAGCTTTCTTT. Variable domain in full (rest from reference TRBV7-3 and TRBJ1-1): GAGVSQTPSNKVTEKGKYVELRCDPISGHTALYWYRQSLGQGPEFLIYFQGTGAADDSGLPNDRFFAVRPEGSVSTLKIQRTERGDSAVYLCASSLTRDTEAFFGQGTRLTVV.

The J gene is TRBJ1-3, the V gene TRBV28; tentatively, D is TRBD1 (5 bases). CDR3 length: 17 amino acids. Germline-derived CDR1 and CDR2 are MDHEN and SYDVKM. Trimming stripped 2 bases from V and 0 bases from J, with 14 bases between. The CDR3 region has the DNA TGTGCCAGCAGTTTAGGGACGAGGTGGACCTCTGGAAACACCATATATTTT. This gives the protein CASSLGTRWTSGNTIYF.

This chain connects TRBV2 to TRBJ2-5; 7 bases are shared with TRBD1. Germline V gene lookup returns CDR1 SNHLY and CDR2 FYNNEI. Losses at the gene ends were 5 bases for V and 6 bases for J; bases not matched to a gene: 12. The CDR3 sequence is 15 residues long. CDR3 in amino acids: CASSQGGQASKTQYF. The DNA for the CDR3 is TGTGCCAGCAGTCAAGGAGGACAGGCCTCCAAGACCCAGTACTTC.

Comment on this clone: Other DNA sequences within the sample encode an identical CDR3. The chain links TRBV6-6 to TRBJ2-7; TRBD1 is a possible D gene (5 bases). Trimming left V 7 bases short and J 5 bases short, with 12 bases between. The CDR3 is made up of 12 amino acids. Germline V CDR1 and CDR2: MNHNY, SVGAGI (reference sequence). The CDR3 DNA reads as TGTGCCAGCACCTCGCAGGGAAACGAGCAGTACTTC. Protein: CASTSQGNEQYF.

DNA of the CDR3: TGTGCCAGCAGCACCCAACCGGCTTTCTTT. This codes for CASSTQPAFF. The chain combines TRBV28 with TRBJ1-1; D remains unclear. V was cut by 6 bases and J by 11 bases, with 10 bases left in between. Germline CDR1 and CDR2: MDHEN and SYDVKM. CDR3 length: 10 amino acids.

About this clone: At the DNA level, this CDR3 is encoded by other sequences in the same sample as well. The V gene is TRBV4-2, the J gene TRBJ1-5; no clear D gene. CDR1 and CDR2 from the germline V gene are LGHNA and YNFKEQ. With 0 bases removed from V and 5 bases from J, the gap between germline ends came to 8 bases. The CDR3 runs 14 residues. The CDR3 sequence: CASSQDGRDQPQHF. In DNA form, the CDR3 reads TGTGCCAGCAGCCAAGATGGGAGGGATCAGCCCCAGCATTTT.

The rearrangement joins TRBV7-3 to TRBJ2-3; TRBD1 might be the D (6 bases). With 5 bases removed from V and 5 bases from J, the gap between germline ends came to 17 bases. Germline CDR1 is SGHTA and CDR2 is FQGTGA. The CDR3 contains 15 residues. This CDR3 is CASSPMGQSGDTQYF. The CDR3 region has the DNA TGTGCCAGCAGCCCGATGGGACAAAGCGGAGATACGCAGTATTTT.

The rearrangement joins TRBV19 to TRBJ1-4; D gene ambiguous. Germline assignment: CDR1 LNHDA and CDR2 SQIVND (reference sequence). Trimming cost V 5 bases and J 0 bases, with 10 bases left between them. The CDR3 sequence is 15 residues long. CDR3 in amino acids: CASSPPIATNEKLFF. CDR3 sequence (DNA): TGTGCCAGTAGTCCACCCATCGCAACTAATGAAAAACTGTTTTTT.

The gene calls are TRBV2 and TRBJ2-1; D is possibly TRBD1 (6 bases). There are 15 residues in the CDR3. From germline, CDR1 is SNHLY and CDR2 FYNNEI. Trimming took off 6 bases at V and 3 bases at J, with 15 bases between the two ends. CDR3 bases: TGTGCCAGCAGAGAAACAGGGCTCTTCTACAATGAGCAGTTCTTC. Translated: CASRETGLFYNEQFF.

The V call is TRBV28, the J call TRBJ2-7, with D hard to call. The CDR3 contains 12 residues. Germline lookup yields CDR1 MDHEN and CDR2 SYDVKM. V lost 3 bases and J 9 bases, leaving 12 bases between the germline ends. The CDR3 region is CASSLVTSTQYF. The CDR3 coding sequence is TGTGCCAGCAGTTTGGTAACCAGTACGCAGTACTTC.

CDR3 DNA: TGTGCCAGCAGCTTGTTCCAGGGGGCCTCTGGAAACACCATATATTTT. Translated, it gives CASSLFQGASGNTIYF. The V gene is TRBV7-6, the J gene TRBJ1-3, with 8 bases matching TRBD1. The CDR3 contains 16 residues. V lost 3 bases, J lost 0 bases, and 4 bases stayed unmatched. The germline CDR1 and CDR2 sequences are SGHVS and FNYEAQ.

The gene calls are TRBV6-6 and TRBJ1-4; D not resolved. Trimming pared 7 bases from V and 7 bases from J, leaving 16 bases between. Germline-derived CDR1 and CDR2 are MNHNY and SVGAGI (reference sequence). This CDR3 is built from 14 residues. The CDR3 is CASTFRQTTEKLFF. In DNA form, the CDR3 reads TGTGCCAGCACGTTCAGACAAACCACTGAAAAACTGTTTTTT.

The chain couples TRBV11-2 to TRBJ2-7; D may correspond to TRBD1 or TRBD2 (5 bases each). Trimming left V 1 base short and J 4 bases short, with 17 bases between. The CDR3 contains 16 residues. Germline V gene data show CDR1 as SGHAT and CDR2 as FQNNGV. The DNA of the CDR3 is TGTGCCAGCAGCTTAGCTGGGACCCCGGGATTATACGAGCAGTACTTC. This translates into CASSLAGTPGLYEQYF.

The gene calls are TRBV5-8 and TRBJ1-2, with TRBD1 matching 9 bases. V lost 4 bases to trimming and J lost 6 bases; unmatched junction nucleotides: 13. CDR3 length: 16 residues. Per germline, CDR1 SGHTS and CDR2 YDEGEE. In DNA form, the CDR3 reads TGTGCCAGCAGCCCCTCGAACAGGGACAGGGCCGATGGCTACACCTTC. Translation: CASSPSNRDRADGYTF. Complete variable domain (other parts from reference TRBV5-8 and TRBJ1-2): EAGVTQSPTHLIKTRGQQATLRCSPISGHTSVYWYQQALGLGLQFLLWYDEGEERNRGNFPPRFSGRQFPNYSSELNVNALELEDSALYLCASSPSNRDRADGYTFGSGTRLTVV.

V usage is TRBV14 and J usage is TRBJ2-7; D gene uncertain. The CDR3 sequence is 12 residues long. Germline CDR1 is SGHDN and CDR2 is FVKESK. Trimming shortened V by 4 bases and J by 6 bases, and 10 bases separated the two germline ends. This chain's CDR3 is CASSPPSSEQYF. The CDR3 coding sequence is TGTGCCAGCAGCCCCCCTTCCAGCGAGCAGTACTTC.

The chain recombines TRBV7-9 with TRBJ1-1, with 7 nucleotides matching TRBD1. The CDR3 extends over 14 amino acids. Unmatched junction bases numbered 7, after V lost 6 bases and J lost 3 bases. The germline CDR1 and CDR2 sequences are SEHNR and FQNEAQ (reference sequence). As DNA, the CDR3 is TGTGCCAGCAGGGATTGGGACAGCGACACTGAAGCTTTCTTT. This codes for CASRDWDSDTEAFF.

The V call is TRBV18, the J call TRBJ2-5; D is perhaps TRBD1 (5 bases). Germline CDR1 and CDR2: KGHSH and LQKENI. The CDR3 sequence is 15 residues long. Trimming removed 2 bases at V and 5 bases at J, with 15 bases between. This CDR3 reads CASSPGIGAQETQYF. CDR3 nucleotides: TGTGCCAGCTCACCAGGGATAGGGGCCCAGGAGACCCAGTACTTC.

The rearrangement joins TRBV7-2 to TRBJ2-5; 7 nucleotides line up with TRBD1. CDR3 length equals 17 residues. V lost 3 bases to trimming and J lost 3 bases; unmatched junction nucleotides: 13. Germline V gene data show CDR1 as SGHTA and CDR2 as FQGNSA. The CDR3 DNA reads as TGTGCCAGCAGCTTGGCCCTTCCGGGACAGCCCAAAGAGACCCAGTACTTC. Translated, it gives CASSLALPGQPKETQYF. Full variable domain (remainder filled in from reference TRBV7-2 and TRBJ2-5): GAGVSQSPSNKVTEKGKDVELRCDPISGHTALYWYRQSLGQGLEFLIYFQGNSAPDKSGLPSDRFSAERTGGSVSTLTIQRTQQEDSAVYLCASSLALPGQPKETQYFGPGTRLLVL.

This clone was recorded once. This chain links TRBV4-3 with TRBJ2-4, with 12 positions matching TRBD2. The CDR3 sequence is 19 residues long. The V segment lost 1 base and the J segment 0 bases; nucleotides outside the gene matches: 7. Germline CDR1 reads LGHNA; CDR2 reads YSLEER. The DNA of the CDR3 is TGCGCCAGCAGCCAAGTGAGGACTAGCGGGACCCTAGCCAAAAACATTCAGTACTTC. It translates to CASSQVRTSGTLAKNIQYF.

This clone occurred once. Different DNA sequences within this sample yield the same CDR3. The V gene is TRBV7-8, the J gene TRBJ1-1, with unresolved D. The germline V gene has CDR1 SGHVS and CDR2 FQNEAQ. The CDR3 consists of 14 residues. Trimming removed 1 base from V and 2 bases from J, with 8 bases in between. This CDR3 reads CASSLVGGNTEAFF. Here the CDR3 DNA reads TGTGCCAGCAGCTTAGTGGGTGGAAACACTGAAGCTTTCTTT.

The J gene is TRBJ1-4, the V gene TRBV7-2; the match to TRBD1 covers 9 bases. With 4 bases clipped from V and 7 bases from J, the junction kept 4 bases outside the gene matches. The V gene's germline CDR1 is SGHTA and CDR2 FQGNSA. This CDR3 spans 14 amino acids. The CDR3 DNA sequence: TGTGCCAGCAGCTCTAGGACAGGGGTTGAAAAACTGTTTTTT. Translating gives CASSSRTGVEKLFF.

On this clone: The sample contains more than one DNA sequence encoding this CDR3. This chain uses TRBV28 with TRBJ1-4; D is possibly TRBD1 (5 bases). The ends were cut back, 6 bases at V and 7 bases at J, with 18 bases in the middle. The CDR3 sequence is 15 residues long. Germline lookup yields CDR1 MDHEN and CDR2 SYDVKM. CDR3 protein: CASSPGQGRGEKLFF. The CDR3 nucleotides are TGTGCCAGCAGCCCAGGTCAGGGACGAGGTGAAAAACTGTTTTTT.

This chain joins TRBV10-3 and TRBJ1-1; D perhaps matches TRBD1 (6 bases). CDR1 and CDR2 (germline): ENHRY, SYGVKD. V lost 6 bases to trimming and J lost 6 bases, with 23 bases between them. CDR3 length: 16 amino acids. CDR3 bases: TGTGCCATCAGCTCAACGGTCGGGGGCTCTCCATCTGAAGCTTTCTTT. Its translation: CAISSTVGGSPSEAFF.

This clone appeared once. The rearrangement joins TRBV7-2 to TRBJ2-7; D is tentatively TRBD1 or TRBD2 (5 bases each). V gave up 0 bases and J gave up 0 bases, with 15 bases separating them. The germline CDR1 and CDR2 sequences are SGHTA and FQGNSA. The CDR3 sequence is 17 residues long. CDR3 sequence reads: CASSLALFWGNSYEQYF. CDR3 bases: TGTGCCAGCAGCTTAGCTTTATTTTGGGGGAACTCCTACGAGCAGTACTTC.